This TCR beta chain was sequenced for a study of cytomegalovirus exposure and HLA in healthy donors (dated by TCRdb to 2016 to 2017). In the study overall: According to a later analysis, one platform produced both the 100 to 150 validation repertoires and the roughly 660 repertoires of the first cohort. High-throughput TCR immunosequencing, statistical association of individual TCRs with disease status, and machine learning were combined to predict cytomegalovirus infection status. The study aimed to test whether signatures of past pathogen exposure could be identified by cataloging public T cell receptors. A separate validation cohort of roughly 110 different subjects was used in addition to the 666-subject first cohort. What the study reported, not specific to this receptor: A later analysis lacked HLA typing for the validation cohort, so it scored co-occurrence in that cohort across all 130 or so repertoires. Of the cluster scores, about 94% were above 0 in a later analysis, which found that TCRs clustered in the first cohort also tended to co-occur in the 95 to 150 validation repertoires. According to the authors, the approach could potentially be generalized to other disease states and immunological phenotypes. In both the original and validation cohorts, the classifier was reported to diagnose cytomegalovirus status with high specificity and sensitivity. The study listed 150 to 200 TCR beta chains as associated with cytomegalovirus. A few of the identified cytomegalovirus-associated TCR beta chains were confirmed in vitro to be specific for cytomegalovirus antigens. Most TCR sequences were observed very rarely across donors, whereas some public TCRs were present in many individuals.

There are a few counts of this clone. The antigen it binds to is not known. Per-nucleotide qualities are absent, and no much larger clonotype sits a single base away. The library was produced with the immunoSEQ multiplex PCR assay. The authors' analysis ran thus. A statistical classification framework was built for diagnosing cytomegalovirus status from the catalog of TCR beta chain sequences. The source is immuneACCESS, and TCRdb retained only in-frame sequences with V and J called. Part of the clones is not carried over; for the studies checked, unresolved V genes explain less than half of this, and the remainder is unexplained. V and J calls and clone size follow that table, whereas D and trimming were derived from the DNA. This sample has about 160,000 clones in its table, and 85% to 90% of those were observed once. The ten most abundant clones make up roughly 5.8% of the sample. Reading from cysteine to phenylalanine, the CDR3 counts 14 amino acids. Only CDR3 DNA is held: 42 bases, read in frame from base 1. V is cut back by 6 bases and J by 8 bases, with 11 bases in the junction unmatched. CDR1 and CDR2, per the germline V gene, are SQVTM and ANQGSEA.

Separate from the roughly 700-subject first cohort, the validation cohort of about 120 subjects was the group to which the donors belonged. The receptor's source is a woman in her thirties in good health and CMV-seronegative. Sequenced sample: PBMCs. This chain joins TRBV29-1 to TRBJ2-1; 9 central nucleotides agree with TRBD1. The CDR3 here reads CSVQTGGVRYEQFF. The DNA sequence follows: TGCAGCGTCCAAACAGGGGGCGTTCGATATGAGCAGTTCTTC.